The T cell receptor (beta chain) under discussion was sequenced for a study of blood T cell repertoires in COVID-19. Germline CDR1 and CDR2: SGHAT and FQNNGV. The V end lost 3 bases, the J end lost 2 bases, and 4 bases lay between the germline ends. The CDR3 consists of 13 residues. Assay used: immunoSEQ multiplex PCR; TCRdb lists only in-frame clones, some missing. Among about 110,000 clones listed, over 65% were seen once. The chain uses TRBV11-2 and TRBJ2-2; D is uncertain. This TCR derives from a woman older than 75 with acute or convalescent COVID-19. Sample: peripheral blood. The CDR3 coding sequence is TGTGCCAGCAGCTTTAGAAACACCGGGGAGCTGTTTTTT. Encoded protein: CASSFRNTGELFF. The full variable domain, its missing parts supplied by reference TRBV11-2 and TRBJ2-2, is EAGVAQSPRYKIIEKRQSVAFWCNPISGHATLYWYQQILGQGPKLLIQFQNNGVVDDSQLPKDRFSAERLKGVDSTLKIQPAKLEDSAVYLCASSFRNTGELFFGEGSRLTVL.